The clone carrying this T cell receptor (beta chain) was detected a few times. Antigen specificity is unknown. Trimming shortened V by 1 base and J by 11 bases, and 24 bases separated the two germline ends. CDR1 and CDR2 from the germline V gene are SGHVS and FQNEAQ. This CDR3 region has 18 residues. From the multiplex PCR reads, TCRdb called clonotypes with MiXCR, one entry per CDR3 protein. Of around 66,000 distinct CDR3 sequences listed, around 43% are singletons. The sample comes from a study of breast tumors, draining lymph nodes, adjacent tissues. Overall study results and limits: Compared with basal-like, luminal-like tumors shared significantly more repertoire with nontumor tissue. Findings are consistent with lymph node origin and intratumoral expansion of most tumor T cells. That most tumor T cells come from lymph nodes remained unproven.

The sequence was collected from a female donor with breast cancer. Some clones in this sample may be carry-over from other donors' samples. Sequences were obtained from breast tumor tissue. The V gene is TRBV7-8, the J gene TRBJ2-6; D is possibly TRBD2 (6 bases). In DNA, the CDR3 is TGTGCCAGCAGCTTAGAGGTGGCGGGAAGCTCTGGAGCCCACGTCCTGACTTTC. This translates into CASSLEVAGSSGAHVLTF.